This T cell receptor (beta chain) was recovered during a study of CD8 T cells in ankylosing spondylitis. Study conclusions and caveats: In reactive arthritis synovial fluid and blood, some motif variants had been reported before. Clones tied to disease were said to be significantly enriched in matched ankylosing spondylitis synovial fluid. A TCR beta motif of fewer than ten highly homologous variants seemed to mark ankylosing spondylitis blood.

This clonotype has only a few counts. Its antigen is unidentified. Preparation of TCR beta libraries was done by quantitative 5'-RACE with molecular barcodes. TCRdb reprocessed the 5' RACE reads with MiXCR, giving one entry per CDR3 protein. The sample carries a few hundred thousand distinct CDR3 sequences, around 24% recorded once. The clonotype comes from a male donor with ankylosing spondylitis. Material: blood, either unsorted or a sorted T cell fraction (not recorded which).

CDR3 region: CASSLVIGQGGLQYF. CDR3 DNA sequence: TGTGCCAGCAGCTTAGTTATCGGACAGGGAGGCTTGCAGTACTTC. V and J are TRBV7-2 and TRBJ2-7; 8 bases are shared with TRBD1. The germline CDR1 and CDR2 sequences are SGHTA and FQGNSA. The CDR3 has 15 amino acids. The trim removed 1 base at V and 9 bases at J, leaving 11 bases unmatched.